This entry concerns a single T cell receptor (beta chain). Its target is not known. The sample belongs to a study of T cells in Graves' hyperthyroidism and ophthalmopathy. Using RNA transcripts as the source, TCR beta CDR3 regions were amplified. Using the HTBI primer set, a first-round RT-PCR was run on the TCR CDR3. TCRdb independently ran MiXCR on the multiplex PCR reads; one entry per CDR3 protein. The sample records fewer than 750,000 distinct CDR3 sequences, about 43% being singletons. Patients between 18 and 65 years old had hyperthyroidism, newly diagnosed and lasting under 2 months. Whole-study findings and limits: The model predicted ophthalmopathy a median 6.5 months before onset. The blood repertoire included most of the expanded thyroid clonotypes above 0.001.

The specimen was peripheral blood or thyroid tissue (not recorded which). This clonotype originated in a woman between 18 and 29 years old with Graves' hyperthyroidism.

CDR3 sequence reads: CASSGDSHDPYEQYF. The CDR3 DNA reads as TGTGCCAGCAGTGGGGATTCACACGACCCCTACGAGCAGTACTTC. The chain combines TRBV2 with TRBJ2-7; no definite D call. Trimming took off 4 bases at V and 2 bases at J, with 15 bases between the two ends. The CDR3 loop spans 15 amino acids. Germline CDR1 reads SNHLY; CDR2 reads FYNNEI.